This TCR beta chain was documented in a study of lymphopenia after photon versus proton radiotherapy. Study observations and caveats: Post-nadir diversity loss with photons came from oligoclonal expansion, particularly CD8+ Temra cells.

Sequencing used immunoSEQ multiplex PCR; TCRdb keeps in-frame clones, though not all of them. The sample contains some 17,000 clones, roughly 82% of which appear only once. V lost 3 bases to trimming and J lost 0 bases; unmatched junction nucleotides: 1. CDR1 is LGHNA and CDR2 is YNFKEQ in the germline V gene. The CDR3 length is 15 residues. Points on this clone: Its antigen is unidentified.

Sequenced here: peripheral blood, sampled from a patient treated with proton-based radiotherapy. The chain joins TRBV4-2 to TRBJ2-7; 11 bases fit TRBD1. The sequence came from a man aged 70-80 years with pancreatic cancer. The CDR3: CASSQGTGGSYEQYF. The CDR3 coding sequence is TGTGCCAGCAGCCAGGGGACAGGGGGCTCCTACGAGCAGTACTTC.